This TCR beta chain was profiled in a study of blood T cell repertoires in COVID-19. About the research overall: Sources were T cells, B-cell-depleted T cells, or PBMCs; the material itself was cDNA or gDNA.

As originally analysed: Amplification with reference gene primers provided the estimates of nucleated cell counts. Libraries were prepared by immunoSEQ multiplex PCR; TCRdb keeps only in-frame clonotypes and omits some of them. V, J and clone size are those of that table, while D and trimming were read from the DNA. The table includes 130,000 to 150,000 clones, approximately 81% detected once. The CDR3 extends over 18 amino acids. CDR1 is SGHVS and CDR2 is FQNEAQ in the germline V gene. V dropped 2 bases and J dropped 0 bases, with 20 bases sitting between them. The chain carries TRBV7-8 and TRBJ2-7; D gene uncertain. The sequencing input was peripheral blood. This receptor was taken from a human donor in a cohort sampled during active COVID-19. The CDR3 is CASSLSSTALIFSYEQYF. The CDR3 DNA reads TGTGCCAGCAGCTTATCGAGCACAGCCCTCATCTTCTCCTACGAGCAGTACTTC.